The 13 T cell receptor beta chains below were found in one sample sequenced in a study of CD8 T cells in ankylosing spondylitis. Study results and caveats: A TCR beta motif of about 8 highly homologous variants seemed to mark ankylosing spondylitis blood.

TCRdb passed the 5' RACE reads through MiXCR, listing each CDR3 protein once. In the table there are about 440,000 distinct CDR3 sequences, roughly 18% of which are singletons. No antigen has been identified for these receptors. Sequencing used blood, either unsorted or a sorted T cell fraction (not recorded which). The receptors shown here come from a male donor with ankylosing spondylitis.

This chain connects TRBV6-5 to TRBJ2-7; D might be TRBD1 or TRBD2, each matching 5 bases. The CDR3 consists of 16 residues. Per germline, CDR1 MNHEY and CDR2 SVGAGI. Between the trimmed V and J ends, which lost 0 bases and 5 bases, there was a span of 17 bases. In nucleotides, the CDR3 is TGTGCCAGCAGTTACTCGGCCGGGGCCACACTCCACGAGCAGTACTTC. This gives the protein CASSYSAGATLHEQYF.

This chain links TRBV7-2 with TRBJ2-2, with D unclear. V was cut by 2 bases and J by 5 bases, with 12 bases left in between. CDR1 and CDR2 (germline): SGHTA, FQGNSA. The CDR3 runs to 15 residues. The CDR3: CASSLRQAITGELFF. The CDR3 nucleotides are TGTGCCAGCAGCTTAAGGCAGGCGATTACCGGGGAGCTGTTTTTT.

The chain is built from TRBV20-1 and TRBJ2-4, with 10 bases lining up with TRBD1. Germline CDR1 reads DFQATT; CDR2 reads SNEGSKA (reference sequence). V shed 0 bases, J shed 0 bases, and the junction held 11 bases outside the gene matches. The length of the CDR3 is 19 residues. In DNA, the CDR3 is TGCAGTGCTAGAGATCGACAGGGGGCCGAGAGACTAGCCAAAAACATTCAGTACTTC. Translating gives CSARDRQGAERLAKNIQYF.

Only a few counts were recorded for this clonotype. The chain combines TRBV3-1 with TRBJ1-6; D gene ambiguous. The CDR3 contains 14 residues. Germline-derived CDR1 and CDR2 are LGHDT and YNNKEL (reference sequence). V dropped 1 base and J dropped 11 bases, with 12 bases sitting between them. The CDR3, as DNA: TGTGCCAGCAGCCAAGGGACGGAAGGAACACCCCTCCACTTT. It yields the protein CASSQGTEGTPLHF.

Turning to this clonotype: At one end, the junction sequence differs from germline, possibly due to a read error. V is TRBV10-3 and J is TRBJ2-1; D is possibly TRBD1 or TRBD2 (6 bases each). This CDR3 has 14 residues. Looked up from germline, CDR1 is ENHRY and CDR2 is SYGVKD. The CDR3 sequence is CPCHQGGSYNEQFF. The CDR3 region has the DNA TGCCCCTGCCATCAAGGGGGGTCCTACAATGAGCAGTTCTTC.

The table lists this clonotype with a few counts. V is TRBV20-1 and J is TRBJ1-6; tentatively, D is TRBD1 (5 bases). In germline, CDR1 is DFQATT, CDR2 SNEGSKA (reference sequence). Trimming took off 3 bases at V and 7 bases at J, with 13 bases between the two ends. The CDR3 totals 14 residues. CDR3 DNA sequence: TGCAGTGCTAGGCGAGGGGAGACCAATTCACCCCTCCACTTT. Its protein is CSARRGETNSPLHF.

This chain connects TRBV7-3 to TRBJ1-1; the D gene is possibly TRBD1 (6 bases). The V end lost 2 bases, the J end lost 0 bases, and 10 bases lay between the germline ends. The CDR3 is 15 residues long. The germline CDR1 and CDR2 sequences are SGHTA and FQGTGA. The CDR3 sequence is CASSLGGPMNTEAFF. As DNA, the CDR3 is TGTGCCAGCAGCTTAGGGGGGCCAATGAACACTGAAGCTTTCTTT.

The chain links TRBV5-1 to TRBJ2-7; 9 bases are a match to TRBD1. CDR1 is SGHRS and CDR2 is YFSETQ in the germline V gene. The V and J ends lost 4 bases and 6 bases, in that order; junction bases with no gene match: 11. CDR3 size: 15 residues. For the CDR3, the DNA is TGCGCCAGCAGCGGGACCGGGACAGGGCACTCCGAGCAGTACTTC. This translates into CASSGTGTGHSEQYF.

This clonotype occurred a few times. The V and J genes are TRBV6-1 and TRBJ2-7; D unclear. CDR3 length: 16 amino acids. V was trimmed by 6 bases and J by 0 bases, leaving 18 bases between them. Germline-derived CDR1 and CDR2 are MNHNS and SASEGT. CDR3 protein: CASSPPGSGLSYEQYF. The DNA of the CDR3 is TGTGCCAGCAGCCCACCCGGGTCGGGCCTCTCCTACGAGCAGTACTTC.

As DNA, the CDR3 is TGTGCCAGCAGCGTAGGTCGCTCTGACGGTGGAAACACCATATATTTT. Translation: CASSVGRSDGGNTIYF. This chain joins TRBV9 and TRBJ1-3; D is unclear. CDR1 and CDR2 from the germline V gene are SGDLS and YYNGEE. CDR3 length: 16 residues. The V end was cut by 0 bases, the J end by 3 bases, with 13 bases between.

This clonotype was observed at least ten times. The chain recombines TRBV27 with TRBJ1-1; TRBD1 agrees at 8 bases. The J segment lost 10 bases and the V segment lost 4 bases, leaving 11 bases of the junction unmatched. This CDR3 comprises 14 residues. Germline assignment: CDR1 MNHEY and CDR2 SMNVEV (reference sequence). This chain's CDR3 is CASSSTVDRGRAFF. CDR3 bases: TGTGCCAGCAGTTCCACGGTCGACAGGGGACGAGCTTTCTTT.

V is TRBV29-1 and J is TRBJ1-2, with D hard to call. The CDR3 is 15 amino acids. With 5 bases removed from V and 8 bases from J, the gap between germline ends came to 24 bases. In germline, CDR1 is SQVTM, CDR2 ANQGSEA. CDR3 DNA sequence: TGCAGCGTTTCCCCTTCAAACCGGGCCCTTCAGGGCTACACCTTC. Translated, it gives CSVSPSNRALQGYTF.

The chain is built from TRBV7-9 and TRBJ2-7, with no clear D. The germline V and J ends were trimmed by 5 bases and 0 bases, with 5 bases remaining between them. CDR1 is SEHNR and CDR2 is FQNEAQ in the germline V gene (reference sequence). This CDR3 is built from 12 residues. The CDR3 protein is CASSPHSYEQYF. CDR3 sequence (DNA): TGTGCCAGCAGCCCACACTCCTACGAGCAGTACTTC. The whole variable domain, remainder taken from reference TRBV7-9 and TRBJ2-7, is DTGVSQNPRHKITKRGQNVTFRCDPISEHNRLYWYRQTLGQGPEFLTYFQNEAQLEKSRLLSDRFSAERPKGSFSTLEIQRTEQGDSAMYLCASSPHSYEQYFGPGTRLTVT.